The source of this TCR beta chain is a study of blood T cell repertoires in COVID-19. As for the study in general: Collection of acute and convalescent COVID-19 samples took place in the United States, Italy and Spain. PBMCs, B-cell-depleted T cells, or T cells provided the cDNA or gDNA that made up the material.

The V and J ends lost 5 bases and 2 bases respectively, with 13 bases between them. The CDR3 totals 15 residues. Germline CDR1 LNHDA, CDR2 SQIVND (reference sequence). Enrolled during active infection, Seattle patients were then followed longitudinally. The data were produced by immunoSEQ multiplex PCR, yet TCRdb's version contains in-frame clones alone and is incomplete. This table has under 200,000 clones, approximately 86% appearing once. This sequence joins TRBV19 and TRBJ1-5, with D possibly being TRBD1 (5 bases). Material for sequencing was peripheral blood. The receptor comes from a man in his fifties or sixties with COVID-19, enrolled during active disease. This CDR3 is CASSRLGGGNQPQHF. The CDR3 DNA is TGTGCCAGTAGTCGACTGGGGGGGGGCAATCAGCCCCAGCATTTT.